The 9 T cell receptor beta chains reported below all come from one sample, sequenced in a study of cytomegalovirus exposure and HLA in healthy donors. The PCR was carried out with 60 Vbeta primers and 13 Jbeta primers. The protocol was immunoSEQ multiplex PCR, while the TCRdb copy is restricted to in-frame clones and leaves out a portion. The sample holds tens of thousands of clones; approximately 70% are singletons and the top ten take more than 7.5%. Sample: PBMCs. The receptors come from a woman in her 50s in good health and CMV-seropositive.

For this clone: At one end, the junction sequence differs from germline, possibly due to a read error. The genes are TRBV4-2 and TRBJ1-2, with D hard to call. CDR1 and CDR2 from the germline V gene are LGHNA and YNFKEQ. The CDR3 extends over 13 amino acids. The CDR3 reads CAGSQRGQERINF. CDR3 coding DNA: TGTGCCGGCAGCCAACGAGGGCAGGAACGTATAAACTTC.

This clone was seen a few times. V usage is TRBV7-9 and J usage is TRBJ2-7; D unresolved. Germline V gives CDR1 SEHNR, CDR2 FQNEAQ (reference sequence). The CDR3 runs to 11 residues. The V gene lost 5 bases and the J gene lost 4 bases, with 6 bases spanning the gap. CDR3 bases: TGTGCCAGCAGCCTCGAGTACGAGCAGTACTTC. Its translation is CASSLEYEQYF.

The chain uses TRBV29-1 and TRBJ2-5, with 13 bases fitting TRBD2. The CDR3 has 14 amino acids. The V segment lost 8 bases and the J segment 10 bases; nucleotides outside the gene matches: 13. Germline V CDR1 and CDR2: SQVTM, ANQGSEA. DNA for the CDR3: TGCAGCATTGGGACTAGCGGGGTTTGGGGGGGCCAGTACTTC. Encoded protein: CSIGTSGVWGGQYF. Based on the CDR3 plus reference TRBV29-1 and TRBJ2-5, the full variable domain is SAVISQKPSRDICQRGTSLTIQCQVDSQVTMMFWYRQQPGQSLTLIATANQGSEATYESGFVIDKFPISRPNLTFSTLTVSNMSPEDSSIYLCSIGTSGVWGGQYFGPGTRLLVL.

In this sample, this clone turned up once. This chain connects TRBV14 to TRBJ1-1; no firm D call. This CDR3 is built from 14 residues. Germline V lookup: CDR1 SGHDN, CDR2 FVKESK. V was trimmed by 0 bases and J by 1 base, leaving 6 bases between them. The CDR3 bases are TGTGCCAGCAGCCAAGATCTGTCGAACACTGAAGCTTTCTTT. Encoded protein: CASSQDLSNTEAFF.

This clone is a singleton in its sample. The J gene is TRBJ1-2, the V gene TRBV14; unclear D gene. The V end was cut by 4 bases, the J end by 5 bases, with 11 bases between. The germline gives CDR1 SGHDN, CDR2 FVKESK. The CDR3 spans 13 residues. The CDR3 sequence: CASSLETGYGYTF. CDR3 coding DNA: TGTGCCAGCAGCCTCGAGACGGGGTATGGCTACACCTTC.

The gene calls are TRBV27 and TRBJ2-5, with TRBD2 matching 8 bases. The DNA matches TRBJ2-7 better at its end, which makes the J call doubtful. The CDR3 sequence is 14 residues long. The germline V gene has CDR1 MNHEY and CDR2 SMNVEV (reference sequence). The CDR3 DNA reads TGTGCCAGCAGTCGGCCGGGAGGGGCCTACGAGCAGTACTTC. This sequence encodes CASSRPGGAYEQYF.

The chain combines TRBV7-7 with TRBJ2-5, with D maybe TRBD1 (8 bases). V was clipped by 4 bases and J by 5 bases, with 17 bases between them. The CDR3 covers 15 residues. The germline V gene encodes CDR1 SSHAT and CDR2 FNYEAQ (reference sequence). CDR3 bases: TGTGCCAGCAGCTCCCAGGACAGGGAGGGCGAGACCCAGTACTTC. This sequence encodes CASSSQDREGETQYF.

The chain recombines TRBV27 with TRBJ2-7, with 7 positions matching TRBD1. V dropped 0 bases and J dropped 1; count of bases not matched to a gene: 3. The germline gives CDR1 MNHEY, CDR2 SMNVEV (reference sequence). The CDR3 is 15 residues long. The CDR3 nucleotides are TGTGCCAGCAGTTTATCAGCGGACAGGTCCTACGAGCAGTACTTC. The encoded protein is CASSLSADRSYEQYF.

This clone is a singleton in its sample. The chain is built from TRBV6-5 and TRBJ1-4, with D perhaps matching TRBD1 (6 bases). This CDR3 has 16 residues. The ends were cut back, 0 bases at V and 8 bases at J, with 16 bases in the middle. Germline V CDR1 and CDR2: MNHEY, SVGAGI. The CDR3 DNA reads as TGTGCCAGCAGTTACTCGGGGGGGGCAGTTGGAGAAAAACTGTTTTTT. Encoded protein: CASSYSGGAVGEKLFF.